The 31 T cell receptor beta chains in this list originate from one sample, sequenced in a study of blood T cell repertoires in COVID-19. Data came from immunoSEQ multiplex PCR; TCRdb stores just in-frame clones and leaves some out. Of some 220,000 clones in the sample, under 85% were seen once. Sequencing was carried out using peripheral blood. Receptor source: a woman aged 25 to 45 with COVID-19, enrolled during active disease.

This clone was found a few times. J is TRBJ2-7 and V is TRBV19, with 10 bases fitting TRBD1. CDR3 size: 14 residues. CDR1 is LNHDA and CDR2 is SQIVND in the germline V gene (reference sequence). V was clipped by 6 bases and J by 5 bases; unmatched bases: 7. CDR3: CASRTGTGVHEQYF. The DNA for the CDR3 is TGTGCCAGTAGGACCGGGACAGGGGTCCACGAGCAGTACTTC.

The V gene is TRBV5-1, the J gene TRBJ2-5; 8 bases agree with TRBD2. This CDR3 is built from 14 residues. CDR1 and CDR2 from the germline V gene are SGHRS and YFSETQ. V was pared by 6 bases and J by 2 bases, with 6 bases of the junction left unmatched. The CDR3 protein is CASTRSGGQETQYF. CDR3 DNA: TGCGCCAGCACCAGGTCGGGAGGGCAAGAGACCCAGTACTTC.

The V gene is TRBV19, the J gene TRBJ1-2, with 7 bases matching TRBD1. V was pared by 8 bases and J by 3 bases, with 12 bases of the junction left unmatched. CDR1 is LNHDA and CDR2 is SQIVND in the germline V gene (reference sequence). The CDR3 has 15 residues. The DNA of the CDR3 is TGTGCCAGTGGATACGGGACAGATGTTCACTATGGCTACACCTTC. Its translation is CASGYGTDVHYGYTF. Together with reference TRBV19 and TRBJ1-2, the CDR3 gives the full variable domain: DGGITQSPKYLFRKEGQNVTLSCEQNLNHDAMYWYRQDPGQGLRLIYYSQIVNDFQKGDIAEGYSVSREKKESFPLTVTSAQKNPTAFYLCASGYGTDVHYGYTFGSGTRLTVV.

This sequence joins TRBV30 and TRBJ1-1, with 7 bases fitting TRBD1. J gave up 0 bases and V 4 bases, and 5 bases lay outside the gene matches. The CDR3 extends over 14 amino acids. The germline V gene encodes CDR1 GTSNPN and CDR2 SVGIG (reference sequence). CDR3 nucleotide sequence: TGTGCCTGGATTCCGGGACAGCTGAACACTGAAGCTTTCTTT. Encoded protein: CAWIPGQLNTEAFF.

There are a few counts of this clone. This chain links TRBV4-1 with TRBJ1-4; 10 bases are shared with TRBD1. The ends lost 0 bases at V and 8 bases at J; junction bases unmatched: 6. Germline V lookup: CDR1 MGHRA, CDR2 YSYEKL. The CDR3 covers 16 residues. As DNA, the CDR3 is TGCGCCAGCAGCCAAGATCCCGGGACAGGGGCGGAAAAACTGTTTTTT. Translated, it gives CASSQDPGTGAEKLFF.

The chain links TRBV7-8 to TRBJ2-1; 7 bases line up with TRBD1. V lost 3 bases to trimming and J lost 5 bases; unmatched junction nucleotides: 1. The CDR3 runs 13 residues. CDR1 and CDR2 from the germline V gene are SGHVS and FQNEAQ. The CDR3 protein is CASSLGQNNEQFF. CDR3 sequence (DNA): TGTGCCAGCAGCTTGGGACAGAACAATGAGCAGTTCTTC.

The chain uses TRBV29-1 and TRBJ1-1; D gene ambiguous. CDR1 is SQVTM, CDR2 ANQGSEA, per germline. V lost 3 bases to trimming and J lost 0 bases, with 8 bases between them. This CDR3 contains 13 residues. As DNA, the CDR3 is TGCAGCGTTGACCGGGTGCTGAACACTGAAGCTTTCTTT. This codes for CSVDRVLNTEAFF.

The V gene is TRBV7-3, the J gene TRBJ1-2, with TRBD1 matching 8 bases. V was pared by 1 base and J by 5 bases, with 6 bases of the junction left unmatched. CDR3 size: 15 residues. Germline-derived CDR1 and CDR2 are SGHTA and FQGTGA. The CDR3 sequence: CASSLRAGGQYGYTF. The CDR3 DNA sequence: TGTGCCAGCAGCTTAAGGGCAGGGGGCCAGTATGGCTACACCTTC.

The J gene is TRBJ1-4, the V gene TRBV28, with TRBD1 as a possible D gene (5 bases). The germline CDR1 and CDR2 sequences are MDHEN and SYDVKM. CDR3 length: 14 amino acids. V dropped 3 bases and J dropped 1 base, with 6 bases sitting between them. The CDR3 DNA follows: TGTGCCAGCAGTTTCCAGGGAACTAATGAAAAACTGTTTTTT. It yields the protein CASSFQGTNEKLFF. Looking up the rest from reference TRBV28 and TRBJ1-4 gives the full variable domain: DVKVTQSSRYLVKRTGEKVFLECVQDMDHENMFWYRQDPGLGLRLIYFSYDVKMKEKGDIPEGYSVSREKKERFSLILESASTNQTSMYLCASSFQGTNEKLFFGSGTQLSVL.

Here the CDR3 DNA reads TGTGCCAGCAGCTTGATGGAGTCGGTCGGGGAGCTGTTTTTT. This translates into CASSLMESVGELFF. The chain recombines TRBV5-4 with TRBJ2-2; D uncertain. In germline, CDR1 is SGHNT, CDR2 YYREEE (reference sequence). V lost 1 base and J 7 bases, leaving 11 bases between the germline ends. This CDR3 has 14 amino acids.

This CDR3 is CASSLGASGRETQYF. In nucleotides, the CDR3 is TGTGCCAGCAGCTTAGGGGCTAGCGGGCGGGAGACCCAGTACTTC. The rearrangement joins TRBV7-3 to TRBJ2-5, with 8 positions matching TRBD2. Trimming cost V 2 bases and J 5 bases; bases outside gene matches: 7. CDR3 length: 15 amino acids. Looked up from germline, CDR1 is SGHTA and CDR2 is FQGTGA.

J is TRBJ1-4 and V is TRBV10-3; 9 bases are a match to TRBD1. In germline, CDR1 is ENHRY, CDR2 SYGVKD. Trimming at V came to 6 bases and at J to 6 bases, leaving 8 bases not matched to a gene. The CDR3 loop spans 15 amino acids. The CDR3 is CAISGTGGFDEKLFF. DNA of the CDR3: TGTGCCATCAGCGGAACAGGGGGCTTCGATGAAAAACTGTTTTTT.

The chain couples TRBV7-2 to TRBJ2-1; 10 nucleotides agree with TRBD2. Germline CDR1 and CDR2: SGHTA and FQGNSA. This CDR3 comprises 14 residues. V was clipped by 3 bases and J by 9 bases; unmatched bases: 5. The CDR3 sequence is CASSFQRGGGEQFF. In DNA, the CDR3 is TGTGCCAGCAGCTTCCAGCGGGGGGGCGGTGAGCAGTTCTTC.

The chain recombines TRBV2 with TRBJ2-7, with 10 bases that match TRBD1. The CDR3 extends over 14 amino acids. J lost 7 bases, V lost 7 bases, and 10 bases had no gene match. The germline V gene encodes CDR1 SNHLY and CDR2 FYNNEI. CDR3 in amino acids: CASNNDRGLWEQYF. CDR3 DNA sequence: TGTGCCAGCAATAATGACAGGGGGCTATGGGAGCAGTACTTC.

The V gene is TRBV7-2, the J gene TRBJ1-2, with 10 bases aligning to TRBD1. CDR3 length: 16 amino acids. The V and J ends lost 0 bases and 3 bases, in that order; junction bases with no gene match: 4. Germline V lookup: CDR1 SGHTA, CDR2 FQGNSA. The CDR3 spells CASSLAWGTGDYGYTF. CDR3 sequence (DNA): TGTGCCAGCAGCTTAGCGTGGGGGACAGGGGACTATGGCTACACCTTC.

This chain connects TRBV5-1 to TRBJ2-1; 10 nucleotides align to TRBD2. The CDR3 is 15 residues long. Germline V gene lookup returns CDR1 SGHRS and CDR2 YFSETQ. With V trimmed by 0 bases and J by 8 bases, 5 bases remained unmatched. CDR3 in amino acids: CASSLALAGVDEQFF. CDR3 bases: TGCGCCAGCAGCTTGGCCCTAGCGGGAGTGGATGAGCAGTTCTTC.

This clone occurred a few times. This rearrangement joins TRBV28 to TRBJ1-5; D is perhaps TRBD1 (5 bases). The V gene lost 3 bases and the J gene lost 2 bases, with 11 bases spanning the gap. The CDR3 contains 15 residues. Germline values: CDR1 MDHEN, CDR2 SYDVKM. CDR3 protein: CASSLGGTGNQPQHF. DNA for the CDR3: TGTGCCAGCAGTTTGGGGGGGACGGGCAATCAGCCCCAGCATTTT. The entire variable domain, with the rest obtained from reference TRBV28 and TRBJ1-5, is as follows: DVKVTQSSRYLVKRTGEKVFLECVQDMDHENMFWYRQDPGLGLRLIYFSYDVKMKEKGDIPEGYSVSREKKERFSLILESASTNQTSMYLCASSLGGTGNQPQHFGDGTRLSIL.

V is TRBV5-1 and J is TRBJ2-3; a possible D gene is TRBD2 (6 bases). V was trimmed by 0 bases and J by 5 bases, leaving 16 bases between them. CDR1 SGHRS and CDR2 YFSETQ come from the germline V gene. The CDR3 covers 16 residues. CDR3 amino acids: CASSLEGGLPIDTQYF. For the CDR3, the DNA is TGCGCCAGCAGCTTGGAGGGAGGACTGCCTATAGATACGCAGTATTTT.

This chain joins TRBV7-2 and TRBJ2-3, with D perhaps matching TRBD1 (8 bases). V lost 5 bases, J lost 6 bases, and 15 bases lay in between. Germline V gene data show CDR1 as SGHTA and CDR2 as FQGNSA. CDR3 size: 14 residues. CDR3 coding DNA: TGTGCCAGCAGCACCGGACAGGGAGGGGATACGCAGTATTTT. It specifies CASSTGQGGDTQYF.

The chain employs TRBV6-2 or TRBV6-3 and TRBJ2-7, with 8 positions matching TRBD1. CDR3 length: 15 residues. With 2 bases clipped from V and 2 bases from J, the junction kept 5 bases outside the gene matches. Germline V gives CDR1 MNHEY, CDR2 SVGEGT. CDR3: CASSYPQTGAYEQYF. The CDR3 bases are TGTGCCAGCAGTTACCCCCAGACAGGGGCCTACGAGCAGTACTTC.

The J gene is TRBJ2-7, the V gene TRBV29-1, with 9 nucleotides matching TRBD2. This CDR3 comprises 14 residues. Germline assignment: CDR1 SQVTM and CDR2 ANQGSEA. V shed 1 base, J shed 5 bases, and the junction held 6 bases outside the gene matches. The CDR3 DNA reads TGCAGCGTTGAAGTAGCGGGAGTCCCCCACGAGCAGTACTTC. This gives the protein CSVEVAGVPHEQYF.

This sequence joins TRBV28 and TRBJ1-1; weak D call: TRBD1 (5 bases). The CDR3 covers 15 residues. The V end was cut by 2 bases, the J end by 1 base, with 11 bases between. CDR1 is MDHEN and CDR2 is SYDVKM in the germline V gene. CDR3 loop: CASSLVRQSNTEAFF. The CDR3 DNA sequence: TGTGCCAGCAGTTTAGTCCGACAGTCGAACACTGAAGCTTTCTTT. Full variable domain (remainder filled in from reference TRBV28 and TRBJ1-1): DVKVTQSSRYLVKRTGEKVFLECVQDMDHENMFWYRQDPGLGLRLIYFSYDVKMKEKGDIPEGYSVSREKKERFSLILESASTNQTSMYLCASSLVRQSNTEAFFGQGTRLTVV.

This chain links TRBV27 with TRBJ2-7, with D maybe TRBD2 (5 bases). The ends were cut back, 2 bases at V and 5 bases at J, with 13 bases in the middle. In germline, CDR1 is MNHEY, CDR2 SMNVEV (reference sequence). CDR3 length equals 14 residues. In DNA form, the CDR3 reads TGTGCCAGCAGTTTACGTCCTCCCGGGGACGAGCAGTACTTC. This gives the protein CASSLRPPGDEQYF.

The CDR3 DNA follows: TGCGCCAGCAGCCAAGACCCGGGACAGGGGGAGTACGAGCAGTACTTC. Protein: CASSQDPGQGEYEQYF. The rearrangement links TRBV4-3 to TRBJ2-7; 11 positions match TRBD1. The trim removed 0 bases at V and 4 bases at J, leaving 5 bases unmatched. The CDR3 covers 16 residues. Per the germline V gene, CDR1 is LGHNA and CDR2 is YSLEER.

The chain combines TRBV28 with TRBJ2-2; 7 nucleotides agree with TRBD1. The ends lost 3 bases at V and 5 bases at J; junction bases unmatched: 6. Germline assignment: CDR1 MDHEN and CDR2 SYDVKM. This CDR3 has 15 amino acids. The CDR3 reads CASSFQGVHTGELFF. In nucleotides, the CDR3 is TGTGCCAGCAGTTTCCAGGGGGTACATACCGGGGAGCTGTTTTTT.

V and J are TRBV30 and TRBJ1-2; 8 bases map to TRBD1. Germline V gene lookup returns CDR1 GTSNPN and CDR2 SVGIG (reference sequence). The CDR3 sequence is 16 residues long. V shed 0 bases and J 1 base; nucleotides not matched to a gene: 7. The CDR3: CAWSVIRGLSNYGYTF. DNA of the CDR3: TGTGCCTGGAGTGTAATCAGGGGGCTGAGTAACTATGGCTACACCTTC.

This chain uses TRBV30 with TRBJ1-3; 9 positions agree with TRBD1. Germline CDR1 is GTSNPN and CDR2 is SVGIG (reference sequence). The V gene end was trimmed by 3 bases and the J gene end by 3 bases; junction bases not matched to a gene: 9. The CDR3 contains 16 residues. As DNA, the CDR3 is TGTGCCTGGAGCGCGGGACAGGGCCTTCGTGGAAACACCATATATTTT. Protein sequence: CAWSAGQGLRGNTIYF.

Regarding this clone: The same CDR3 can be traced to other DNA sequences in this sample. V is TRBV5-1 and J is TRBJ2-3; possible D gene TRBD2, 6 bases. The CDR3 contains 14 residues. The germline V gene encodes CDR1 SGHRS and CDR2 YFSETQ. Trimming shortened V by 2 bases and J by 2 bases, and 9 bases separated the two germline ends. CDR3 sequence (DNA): TGCGCCAGCAGCTTTAGCGGTTCCACAGATACGCAGTATTTT. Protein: CASSFSGSTDTQYF.

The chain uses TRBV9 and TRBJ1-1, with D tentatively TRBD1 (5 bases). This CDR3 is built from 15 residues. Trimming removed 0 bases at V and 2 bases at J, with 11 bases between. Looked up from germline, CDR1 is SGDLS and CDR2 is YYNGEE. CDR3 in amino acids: CASSVDPGRNTEAFF. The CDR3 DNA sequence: TGTGCCAGCAGCGTAGACCCAGGGCGTAACACTGAAGCTTTCTTT.

The CDR3 spells CASSPRFQREGQETQYF. The CDR3 nucleotides are TGTGCCAGCAGCCCCCGTTTTCAGCGGGAGGGCCAAGAGACCCAGTACTTC. The chain has TRBV7-9 and TRBJ2-5; 10 nucleotides agree with TRBD2. V trimming: 5 bases; J trimming: 1 base; junction bases outside the gene matches: 10. The CDR3 runs to 17 residues. CDR1 is SEHNR and CDR2 is FQNEAQ in the germline V gene (reference sequence).

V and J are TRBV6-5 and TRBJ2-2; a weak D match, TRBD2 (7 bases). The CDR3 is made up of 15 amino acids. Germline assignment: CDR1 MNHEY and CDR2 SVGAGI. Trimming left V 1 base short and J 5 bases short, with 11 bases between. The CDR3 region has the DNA TGTGCCAGCAGTTACTGGGGGGGGCGAACCGGGGAGCTGTTTTTT. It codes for CASSYWGGRTGELFF.